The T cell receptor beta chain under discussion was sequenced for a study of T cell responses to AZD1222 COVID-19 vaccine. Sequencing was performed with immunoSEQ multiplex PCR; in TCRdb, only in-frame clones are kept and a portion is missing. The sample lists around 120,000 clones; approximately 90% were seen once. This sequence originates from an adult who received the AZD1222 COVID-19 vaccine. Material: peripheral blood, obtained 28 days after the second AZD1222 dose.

CDR3 residues: CASSKSSGTNQPQHF. The CDR3 DNA reads as TGCGCCAGCAGCAAAAGCAGCGGGACTAATCAGCCCCAGCATTTT. The gene calls are TRBV4-1 and TRBJ1-5; a weak D match, TRBD1 (5 bases). CDR3 length: 15 residues. Germline CDR1 reads MGHRA; CDR2 reads YSYEKL. Deletions cut 5 bases from V and 4 bases from J, with 15 bases between.